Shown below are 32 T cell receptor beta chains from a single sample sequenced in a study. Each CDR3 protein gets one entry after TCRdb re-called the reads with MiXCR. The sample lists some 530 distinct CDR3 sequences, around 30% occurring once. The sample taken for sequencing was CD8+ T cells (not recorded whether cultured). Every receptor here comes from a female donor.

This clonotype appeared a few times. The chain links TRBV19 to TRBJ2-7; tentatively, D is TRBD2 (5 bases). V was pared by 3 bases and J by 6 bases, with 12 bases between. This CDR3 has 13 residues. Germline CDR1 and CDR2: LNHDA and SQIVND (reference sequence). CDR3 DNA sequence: TGTGCCAGTAGTATGAGATCGGGGAGCGAGCAGTACTTC. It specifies CASSMRSGSEQYF. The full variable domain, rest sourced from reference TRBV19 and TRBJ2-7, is DGGITQSPKYLFRKEGQNVTLSCEQNLNHDAMYWYRQDPGQGLRLIYYSQIVNDFQKGDIAEGYSVSREKKESFPLTVTSAQKNPTAFYLCASSMRSGSEQYFGPGTRLTVT.

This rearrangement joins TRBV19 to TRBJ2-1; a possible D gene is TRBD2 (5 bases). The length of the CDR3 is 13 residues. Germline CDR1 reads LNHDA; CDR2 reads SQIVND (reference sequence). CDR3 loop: CVSALGGYNEQFF. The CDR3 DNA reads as TGTGTTAGTGCCCTTGGCGGGTACAATGAGCAGTTCTTC.

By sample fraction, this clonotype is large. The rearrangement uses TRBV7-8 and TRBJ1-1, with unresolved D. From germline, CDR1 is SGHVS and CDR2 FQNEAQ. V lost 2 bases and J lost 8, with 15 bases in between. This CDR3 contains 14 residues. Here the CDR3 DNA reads TGTGCCAGCAGCTTATTGTCTAGTGCGGGAGAAGCTTTCTTT. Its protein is CASSLLSSAGEAFF.

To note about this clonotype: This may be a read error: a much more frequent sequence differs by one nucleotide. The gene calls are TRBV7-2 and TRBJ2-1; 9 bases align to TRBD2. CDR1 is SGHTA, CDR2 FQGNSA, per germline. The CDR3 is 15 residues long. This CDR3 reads CASSPIAGVSDEQLF. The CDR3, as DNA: TGTGCCAGCAGCCCAATAGCGGGGGTCAGCGATGAGCAGCTCTTC.

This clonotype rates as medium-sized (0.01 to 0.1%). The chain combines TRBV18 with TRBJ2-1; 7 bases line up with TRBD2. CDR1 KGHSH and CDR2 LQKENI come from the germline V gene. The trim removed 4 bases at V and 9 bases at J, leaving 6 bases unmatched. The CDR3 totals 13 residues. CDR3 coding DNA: TGTGCCAGCTCACTGGCGGGAGTAGGTGAGCAGTTCTTC. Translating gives CASSLAGVGEQFF.

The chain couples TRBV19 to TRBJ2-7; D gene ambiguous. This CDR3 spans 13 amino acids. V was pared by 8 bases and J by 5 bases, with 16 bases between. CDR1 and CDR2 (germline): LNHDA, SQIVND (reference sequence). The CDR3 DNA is TGTGCCAGTGGTAGTCGGTCCGGGCACGAGCAGTACTTC. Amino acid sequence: CASGSRSGHEQYF.

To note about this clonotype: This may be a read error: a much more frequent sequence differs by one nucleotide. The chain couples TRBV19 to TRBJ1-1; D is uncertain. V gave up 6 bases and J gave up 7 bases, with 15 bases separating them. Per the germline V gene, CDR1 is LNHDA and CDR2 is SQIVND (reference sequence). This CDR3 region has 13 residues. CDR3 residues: CASSLRSGIEAFF. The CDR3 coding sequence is TGTGCCAGTAGCCTCCGTTCCGGCATTGAAGCTTTCTTT.

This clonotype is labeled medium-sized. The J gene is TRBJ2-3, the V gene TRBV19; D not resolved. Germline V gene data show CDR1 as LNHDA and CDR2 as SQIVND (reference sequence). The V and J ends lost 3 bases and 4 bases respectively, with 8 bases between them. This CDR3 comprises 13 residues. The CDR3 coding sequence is TGTGCCAGTAGTATGCGTGGGGCAGATACGCAGTATTTT. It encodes CASSMRGADTQYF.

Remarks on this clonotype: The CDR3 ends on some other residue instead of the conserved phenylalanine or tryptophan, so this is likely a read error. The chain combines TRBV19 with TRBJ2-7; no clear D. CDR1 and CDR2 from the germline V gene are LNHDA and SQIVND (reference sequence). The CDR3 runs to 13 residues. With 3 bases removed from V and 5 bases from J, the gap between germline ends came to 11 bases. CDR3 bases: TGTGCCAGTAGTATGGTGGGGATCCACGAGCAGTACCTC. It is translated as CASSMVGIHEQYL.

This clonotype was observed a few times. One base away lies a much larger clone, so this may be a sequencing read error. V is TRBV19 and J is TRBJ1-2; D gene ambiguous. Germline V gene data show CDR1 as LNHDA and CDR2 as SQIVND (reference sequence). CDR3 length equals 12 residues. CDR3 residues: CAGSIGLYGYTF. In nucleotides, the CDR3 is TGTGCCGGTAGTATCGGACTGTATGGCTACACCTTC. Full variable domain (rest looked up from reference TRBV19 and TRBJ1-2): DGGITQSPKYLFRKEGQNVTLSCEQNLNHDAMYWYRQDPGQGLRLIYYSQIVNDFQKGDIAEGYSVSREKKESFPLTVTSAQKNPTAFYLCAGSIGLYGYTFGSGTRLTVV.

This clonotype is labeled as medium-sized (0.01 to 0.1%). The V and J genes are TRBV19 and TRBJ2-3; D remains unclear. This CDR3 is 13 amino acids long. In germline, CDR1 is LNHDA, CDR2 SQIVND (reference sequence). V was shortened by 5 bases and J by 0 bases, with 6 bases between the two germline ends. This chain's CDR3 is CASSRLSTDTQYF. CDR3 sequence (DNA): TGTGCCAGTAGTCGACTGAGCACAGATACGCAGTATTTT.

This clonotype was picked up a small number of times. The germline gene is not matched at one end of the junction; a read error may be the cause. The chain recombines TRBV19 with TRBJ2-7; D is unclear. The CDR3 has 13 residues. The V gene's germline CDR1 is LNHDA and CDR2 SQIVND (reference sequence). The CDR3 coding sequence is TGTGCCGGTAGTATTAGAAGCTCCTACGAGCAGTACTTC. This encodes CAGSIRSSYEQYF.

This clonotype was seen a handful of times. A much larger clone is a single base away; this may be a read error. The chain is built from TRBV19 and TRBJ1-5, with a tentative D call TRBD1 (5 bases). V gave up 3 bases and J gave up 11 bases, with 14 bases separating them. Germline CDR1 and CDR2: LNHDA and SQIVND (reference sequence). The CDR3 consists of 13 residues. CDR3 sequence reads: CASSMRSGQSQHF. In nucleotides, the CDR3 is TGTGCCAGTAGTATGCGGTCAGGGCAGTCCCAGCATTTT.

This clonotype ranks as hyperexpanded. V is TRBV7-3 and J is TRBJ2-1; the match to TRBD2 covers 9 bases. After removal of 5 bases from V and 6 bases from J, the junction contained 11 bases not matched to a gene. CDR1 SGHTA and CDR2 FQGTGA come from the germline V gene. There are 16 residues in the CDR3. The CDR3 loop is CASSVVGGGAANEQFF. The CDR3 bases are TGTGCCAGCAGCGTAGTGGGCGGGGGGGCCGCCAATGAGCAGTTCTTC.

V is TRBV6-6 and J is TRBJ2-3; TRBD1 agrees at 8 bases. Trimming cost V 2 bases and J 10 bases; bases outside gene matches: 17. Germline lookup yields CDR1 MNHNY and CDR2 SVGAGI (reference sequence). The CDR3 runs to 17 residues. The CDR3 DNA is TGTGCCAGCAGTTACCCCGACAGGGGAACTAGCACAGGTGCGCAGTATTTT. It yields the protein CASSYPDRGTSTGAQYF.

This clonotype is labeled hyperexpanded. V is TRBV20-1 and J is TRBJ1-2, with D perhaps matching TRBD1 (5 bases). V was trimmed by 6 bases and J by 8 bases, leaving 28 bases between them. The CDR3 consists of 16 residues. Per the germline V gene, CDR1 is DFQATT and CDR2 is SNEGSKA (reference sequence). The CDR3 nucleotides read TGCAGTGCGAGATCGTGGGACCGGTCGGAGTTAATGGGCTACACCTTC. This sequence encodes CSARSWDRSELMGYTF.

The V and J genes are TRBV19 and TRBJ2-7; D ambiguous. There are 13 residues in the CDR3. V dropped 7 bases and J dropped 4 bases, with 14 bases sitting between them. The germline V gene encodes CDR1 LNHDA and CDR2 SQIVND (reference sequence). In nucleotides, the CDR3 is TGTGCCAGTAATATTCGTTCAGGATACGAGCAGTACTTC. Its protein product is CASNIRSGYEQYF.

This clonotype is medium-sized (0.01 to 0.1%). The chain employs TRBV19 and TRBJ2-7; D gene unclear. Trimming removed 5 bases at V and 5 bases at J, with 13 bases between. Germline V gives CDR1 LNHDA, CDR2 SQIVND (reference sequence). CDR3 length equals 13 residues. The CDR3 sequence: CASSSRSQHEQYF. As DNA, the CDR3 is TGTGCCAGTAGTTCCAGGAGCCAGCACGAGCAGTACTTC.

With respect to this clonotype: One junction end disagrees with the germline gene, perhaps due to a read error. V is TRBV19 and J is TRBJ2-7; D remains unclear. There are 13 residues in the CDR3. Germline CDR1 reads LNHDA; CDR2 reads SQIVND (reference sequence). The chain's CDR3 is CASSIRAGFEQHF. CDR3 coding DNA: TGTGCCAGTAGTATAAGGGCAGGCTTCGAGCAGCACTTC.

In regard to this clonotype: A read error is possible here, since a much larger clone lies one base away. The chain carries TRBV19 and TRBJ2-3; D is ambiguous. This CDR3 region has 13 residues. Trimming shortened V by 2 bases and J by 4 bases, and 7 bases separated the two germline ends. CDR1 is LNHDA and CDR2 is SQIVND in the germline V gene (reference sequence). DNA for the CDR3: TGTGCCAGTAGTATACGTGGGGCAGATACGCAGTATTTT. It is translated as CASSIRGADTQYF.

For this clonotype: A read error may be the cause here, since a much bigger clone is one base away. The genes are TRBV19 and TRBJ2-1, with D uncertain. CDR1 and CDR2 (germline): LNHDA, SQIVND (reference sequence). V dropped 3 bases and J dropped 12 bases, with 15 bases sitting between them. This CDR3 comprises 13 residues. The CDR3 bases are TGTGCCAGTAGTATTCGGGCCGGGTATGGGCAGTTCTTC. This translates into CASSIRAGYGQFF.

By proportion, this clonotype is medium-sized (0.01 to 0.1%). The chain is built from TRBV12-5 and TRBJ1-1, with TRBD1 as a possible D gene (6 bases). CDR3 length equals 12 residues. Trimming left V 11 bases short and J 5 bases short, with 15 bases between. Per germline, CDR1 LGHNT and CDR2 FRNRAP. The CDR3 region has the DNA TGTGCTGGGGGGGGCATGGGTACTGAAGCTTTCTTT. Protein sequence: CAGGGMGTEAFF.

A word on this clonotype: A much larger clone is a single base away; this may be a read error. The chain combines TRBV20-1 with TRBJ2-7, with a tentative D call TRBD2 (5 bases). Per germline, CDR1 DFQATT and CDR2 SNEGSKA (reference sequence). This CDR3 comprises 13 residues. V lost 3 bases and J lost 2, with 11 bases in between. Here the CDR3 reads CSARRGHTYEQYF. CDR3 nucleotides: TGCAGTGCTAGGCGAGGGCACACCTACGAGCAGTACTTC.

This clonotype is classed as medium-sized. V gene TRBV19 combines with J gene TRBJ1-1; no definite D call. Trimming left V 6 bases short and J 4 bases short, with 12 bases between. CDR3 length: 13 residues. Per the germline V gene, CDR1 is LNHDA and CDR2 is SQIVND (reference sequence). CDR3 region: CASSLRSGTEAFF. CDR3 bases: TGTGCCAGTAGCCTCCGTTCCGGCACTGAAGCTTTCTTT.

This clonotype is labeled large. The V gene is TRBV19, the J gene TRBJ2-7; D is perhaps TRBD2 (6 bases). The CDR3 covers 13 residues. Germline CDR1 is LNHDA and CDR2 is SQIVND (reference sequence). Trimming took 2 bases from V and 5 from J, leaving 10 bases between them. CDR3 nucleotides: TGTGCCAGTAGTATACGGGGGTCGGACGAGCAGTACTTC. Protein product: CASSIRGSDEQYF. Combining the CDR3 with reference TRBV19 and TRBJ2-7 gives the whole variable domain DGGITQSPKYLFRKEGQNVTLSCEQNLNHDAMYWYRQDPGQGLRLIYYSQIVNDFQKGDIAEGYSVSREKKESFPLTVTSAQKNPTAFYLCASSIRGSDEQYFGPGTRLTVT.

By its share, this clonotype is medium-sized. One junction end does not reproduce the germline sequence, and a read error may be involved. CDR3 sequence (DNA): TGTGCCAGTAGTATGCACGGGGCCTCGGAGCTGTACTTC. Amino acids: CASSMHGASELYF. The chain employs TRBV19 and TRBJ2-7; D tentatively fits TRBD1 or TRBD2 (5 bases each). The CDR3 contains 13 residues. Looked up from germline, CDR1 is LNHDA and CDR2 is SQIVND (reference sequence).

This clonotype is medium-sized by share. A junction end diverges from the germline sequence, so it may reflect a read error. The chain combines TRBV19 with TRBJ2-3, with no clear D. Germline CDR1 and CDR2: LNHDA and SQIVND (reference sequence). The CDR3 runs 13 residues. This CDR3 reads CASSVRSTDMQYF. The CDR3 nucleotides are TGTGCCAGTAGTGTCAGGAGCACAGATATGCAGTATTTT. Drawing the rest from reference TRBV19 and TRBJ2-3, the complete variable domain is DGGITQSPKYLFRKEGQNVTLSCEQNLNHDAMYWYRQDPGQGLRLIYYSQIVNDFQKGDIAEGYSVSREKKESFPLTVTSAQKNPTAFYLCASSVRSTDMQYFGPGTRLTVL.

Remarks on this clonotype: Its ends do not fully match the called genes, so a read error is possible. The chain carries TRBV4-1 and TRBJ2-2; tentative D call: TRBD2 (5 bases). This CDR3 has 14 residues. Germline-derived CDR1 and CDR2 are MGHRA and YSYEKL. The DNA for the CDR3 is TGCGCCAGCAGCCAAGATCACGGTTCCGGGGAGCCGTTTTTT. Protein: CASSQDHGSGEPFF.

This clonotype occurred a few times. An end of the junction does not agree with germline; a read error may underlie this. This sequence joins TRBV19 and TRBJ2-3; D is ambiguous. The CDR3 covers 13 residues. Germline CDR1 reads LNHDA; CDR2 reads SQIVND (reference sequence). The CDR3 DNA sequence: TGTACCAGTAGTATGAGATCGGCAGATACGCAGTATTTT. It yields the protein CTSSMRSADTQYF.

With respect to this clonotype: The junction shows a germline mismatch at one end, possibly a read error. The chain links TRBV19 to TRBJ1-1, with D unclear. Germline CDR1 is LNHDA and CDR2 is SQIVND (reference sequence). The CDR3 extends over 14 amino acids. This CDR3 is CDSSSHHGNTEAFF. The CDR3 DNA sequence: TGTGACAGTAGTTCCCATCATGGGAACACTGAAGCTTTCTTT.

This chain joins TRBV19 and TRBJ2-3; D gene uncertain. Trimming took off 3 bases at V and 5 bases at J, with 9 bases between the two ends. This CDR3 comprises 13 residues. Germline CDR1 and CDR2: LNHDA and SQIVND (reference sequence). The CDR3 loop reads CASSIISGDTQYF. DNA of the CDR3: TGTGCCAGTAGTATTATCTCGGGAGATACGCAGTATTTT.

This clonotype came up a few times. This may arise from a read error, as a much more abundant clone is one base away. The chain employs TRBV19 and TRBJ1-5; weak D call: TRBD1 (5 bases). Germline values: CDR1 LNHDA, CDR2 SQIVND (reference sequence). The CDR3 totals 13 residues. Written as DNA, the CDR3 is TGTGCCAGTAGTATGCGGTCAGGGCAGCCCCGGCATTTT. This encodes CASSMRSGQPRHF.